The present T cell receptor beta chain was sequenced within a study of cytomegalovirus exposure and HLA in healthy donors. Study outcomes and limitations: An Asian-associated ancestry cluster reportedly showed fewer N-insertions than the roughly 670-donor mean in a later analysis.

This clone came up a few times. Antigen unknown. Trimming left V 3 bases short and J 5 bases short, with 10 bases between. CDR3 length equals 13 residues. From germline, CDR1 is KGHSH and CDR2 LQKENI. This PCR relied on a set of 60 Vbeta primers and 13 Jbeta primers. Method: immunoSEQ multiplex PCR; TCRdb's copy keeps in-frame clones and lacks some. Of under 150,000 clones listed, roughly four fifths were seen once; the top ten hold approximately 10%. Specimen: PBMCs. V is TRBV18 and J is TRBJ1-1; D is ambiguous. This clonotype was sampled from a male donor in good health and CMV-seropositive. Here the CDR3 reads CASSPGGPTEAFF. CDR3 DNA sequence: TGTGCCAGCTCACCGGGCGGGCCGACTGAAGCTTTCTTT. The variable domain in full, completed from reference TRBV18 and TRBJ1-1, reads NAGVMQNPRHLVRRRGQEARLRCSPMKGHSHVYWYRQLPEEGLKFMVYLQKENIIDESGMPKERFSAEFPKEGPSILRIQQVVRGDSAAYFCASSPGGPTEAFFGQGTRLTVV.